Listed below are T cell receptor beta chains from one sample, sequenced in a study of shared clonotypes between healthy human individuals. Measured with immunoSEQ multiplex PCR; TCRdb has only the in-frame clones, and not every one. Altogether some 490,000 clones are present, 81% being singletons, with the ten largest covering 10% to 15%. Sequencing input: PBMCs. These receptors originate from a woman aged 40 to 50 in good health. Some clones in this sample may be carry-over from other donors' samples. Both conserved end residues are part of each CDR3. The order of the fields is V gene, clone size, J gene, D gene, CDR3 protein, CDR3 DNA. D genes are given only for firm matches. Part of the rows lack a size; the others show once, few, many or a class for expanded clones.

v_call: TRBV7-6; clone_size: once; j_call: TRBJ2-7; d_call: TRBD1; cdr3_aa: CASSSGQTSSYEQYF; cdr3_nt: TGTGCCAGCAGCTCGGGACAGACGAGCTCCTACGAGCAGTACTTC
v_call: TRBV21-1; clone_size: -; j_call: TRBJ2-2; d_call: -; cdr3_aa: CASSKQNTGELFF; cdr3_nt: TGTGCCAGCAGCAAACAGAACACCGGGGAGCTGTTTTTT
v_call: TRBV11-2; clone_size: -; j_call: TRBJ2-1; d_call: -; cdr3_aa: CASSSILARNYNEQFF; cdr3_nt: TGTGCCAGCAGCTCCATCCTAGCGAGGAACTACAATGAGCAGTTCTTC
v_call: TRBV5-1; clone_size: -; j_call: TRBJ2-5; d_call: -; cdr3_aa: CASTISLAEETQYF; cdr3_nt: TGCGCCAGCACCATCAGCCTGGCGGAAGAGACCCAGTACTTC
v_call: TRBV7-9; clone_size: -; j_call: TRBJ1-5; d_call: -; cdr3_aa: CASSFGVGNQPQHF; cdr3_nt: TGTGCCAGCAGCTTTGGGGTAGGCAATCAGCCCCAGCATTTT
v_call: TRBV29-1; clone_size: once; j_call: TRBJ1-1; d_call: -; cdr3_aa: CSVWRQINTEAFF; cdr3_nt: TGCAGCGTATGGAGGCAGATTAACACTGAAGCTTTCTTT
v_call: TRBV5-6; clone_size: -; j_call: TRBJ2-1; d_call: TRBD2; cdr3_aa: CASSLMLLAGSYNEQFF; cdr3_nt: TGTGCCAGCAGCTTGATGTTGTTAGCGGGCTCCTACAATGAGCAGTTCTTC
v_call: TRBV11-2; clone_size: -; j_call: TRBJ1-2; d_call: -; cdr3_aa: CASSLRGHQNGYTF; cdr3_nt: TGTGCCAGCAGCTTAAGGGGACATCAGAATGGCTACACCTTC
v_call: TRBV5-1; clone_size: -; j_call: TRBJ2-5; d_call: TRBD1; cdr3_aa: CASSLDRQGLETQYF; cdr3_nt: TGCGCCAGCAGCTTGGATAGACAGGGTTTAGAGACCCAGTACTTC
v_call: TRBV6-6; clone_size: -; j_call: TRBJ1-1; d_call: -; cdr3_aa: CASTRGMNTEAFF; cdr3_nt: TGTGCCAGCACAAGGGGAATGAACACTGAAGCTTTCTTT
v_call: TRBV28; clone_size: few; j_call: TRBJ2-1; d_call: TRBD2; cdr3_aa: CASRPSGRATGEQFF; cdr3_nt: TGTGCCAGCAGACCTAGCGGGAGGGCCACGGGTGAGCAGTTCTTC
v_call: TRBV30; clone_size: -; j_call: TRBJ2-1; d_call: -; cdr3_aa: CAWSITHKDSYEQFF; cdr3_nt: TGTGCCTGGAGTATTACACACAAGGATTCCTATGAGCAGTTCTTC
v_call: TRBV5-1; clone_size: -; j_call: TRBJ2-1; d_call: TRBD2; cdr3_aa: CASSPGTSYNEQFF; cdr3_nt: TGCGCCAGCAGCCCCGGGACTAGTTACAATGAGCAGTTCTTC
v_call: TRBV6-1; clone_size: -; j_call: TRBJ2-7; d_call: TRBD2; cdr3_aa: CASSEVGGGISDEQYF; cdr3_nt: TGTGCCAGCAGTGAAGTAGGCGGGGGGATCAGTGACGAGCAGTACTTC
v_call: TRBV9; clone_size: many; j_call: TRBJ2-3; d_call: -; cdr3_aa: CASSVGGSTDTQYF; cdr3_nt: TGTGCCAGCAGCGTCGGGGGCAGCACAGATACGCAGTATTTT
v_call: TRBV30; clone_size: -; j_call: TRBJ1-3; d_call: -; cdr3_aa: CAWSISSGNTIYF; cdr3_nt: TGTGCCTGGAGCATCAGCTCTGGAAACACCATATATTTT
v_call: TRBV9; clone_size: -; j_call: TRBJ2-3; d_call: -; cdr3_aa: CASSPLGHSTDTQYF; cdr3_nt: TGTGCCAGCAGCCCTCTTGGGCATAGCACAGATACGCAGTATTTT
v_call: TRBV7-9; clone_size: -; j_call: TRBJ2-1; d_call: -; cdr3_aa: CASSSRLDSGAYNEQFF; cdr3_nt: TGTGCCAGCAGCTCTAGACTAGATAGTGGTGCCTACAATGAGCAGTTCTTC
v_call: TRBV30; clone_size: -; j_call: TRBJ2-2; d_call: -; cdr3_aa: CAWSAGGGGGELFF; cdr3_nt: TGTGCCTGGAGTGCCGGCGGGGGCGGCGGGGAGCTGTTTTTT
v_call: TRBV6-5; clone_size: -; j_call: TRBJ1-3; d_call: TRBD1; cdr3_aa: CASSLQGPSSGNTIYF; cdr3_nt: TGTGCCAGCAGTTTACAGGGGCCGAGCTCTGGAAACACCATATATTTT
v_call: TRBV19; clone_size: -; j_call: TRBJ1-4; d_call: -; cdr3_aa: CASSSREWGNEKLFF; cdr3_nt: TGTGCCAGTAGTTCCCGGGAATGGGGCAATGAAAAACTGTTTTTT
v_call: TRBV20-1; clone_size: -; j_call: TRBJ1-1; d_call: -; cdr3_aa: CSAYHRLPAFF; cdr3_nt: TGCAGTGCTTACCACAGGCTACCAGCTTTCTTT
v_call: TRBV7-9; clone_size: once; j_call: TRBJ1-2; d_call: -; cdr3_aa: CASSSLYGYTF; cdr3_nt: TGTGCCAGCAGCTCCCTCTATGGCTACACCTTC
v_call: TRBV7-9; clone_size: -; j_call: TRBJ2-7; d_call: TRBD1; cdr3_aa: CASTGTGSYEQYF; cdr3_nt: TGTGCCAGCACCGGGACAGGTTCCTACGAGCAGTACTTC
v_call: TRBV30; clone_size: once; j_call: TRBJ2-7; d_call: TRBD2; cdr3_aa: CAWRALAGGLGEQYF; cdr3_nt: TGTGCCTGGAGGGCCCTAGCGGGAGGGCTGGGGGAGCAGTACTTC
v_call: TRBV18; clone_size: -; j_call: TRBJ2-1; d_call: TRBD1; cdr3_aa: CASSASGGQNEQFF; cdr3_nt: TGTGCCAGCTCAGCATCAGGGGGTCAGAATGAGCAGTTCTTC
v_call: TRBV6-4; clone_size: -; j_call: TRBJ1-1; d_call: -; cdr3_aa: CASSGRSGVNTEAFF; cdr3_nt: TGTGCCAGCAGTGGACGTTCCGGGGTGAACACTGAAGCTTTCTTT
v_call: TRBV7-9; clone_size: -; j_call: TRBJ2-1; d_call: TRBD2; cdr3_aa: CASSPRLAASYNEQFF; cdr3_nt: TGTGCCAGCAGTCCTCGACTAGCAGCGTCCTACAATGAGCAGTTCTTC
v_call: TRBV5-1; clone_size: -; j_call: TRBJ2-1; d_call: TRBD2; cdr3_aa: CASSSTSGFHNEQFF; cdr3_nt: TGCGCCAGCAGCTCAACTAGCGGGTTCCACAATGAGCAGTTCTTC
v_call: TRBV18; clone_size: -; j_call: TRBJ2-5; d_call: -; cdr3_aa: CASSQGRQETQYF; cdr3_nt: TGTGCCAGCTCCCAGGGCAGACAAGAGACCCAGTACTTC
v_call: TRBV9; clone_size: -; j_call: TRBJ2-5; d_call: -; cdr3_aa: CASSVELQETQYF; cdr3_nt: TGTGCCAGCAGCGTAGAACTTCAAGAGACCCAGTACTTC
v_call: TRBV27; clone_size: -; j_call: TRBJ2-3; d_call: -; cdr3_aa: CASSSGTSTDTQYF; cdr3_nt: TGTGCCAGCAGTAGCGGTACTAGCACAGATACGCAGTATTTT
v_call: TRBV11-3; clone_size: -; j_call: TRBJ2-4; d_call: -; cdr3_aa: CASSLDPPPGGDMAKNIQYF; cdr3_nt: TGTGCCAGCAGCTTAGACCCACCCCCTGGCGGGGATATGGCCAAAAACATTCAGTACTTC
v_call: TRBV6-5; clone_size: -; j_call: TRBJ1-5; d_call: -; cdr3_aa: CASRTDSTSNQPQHF; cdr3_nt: TGTGCCAGCAGGACCGACAGTACTAGCAATCAGCCCCAGCATTTT
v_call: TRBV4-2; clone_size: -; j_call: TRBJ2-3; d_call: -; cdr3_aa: CASSLGDTQYF; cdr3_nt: TGTGCCAGCAGCCTCGGAGATACGCAGTATTTT
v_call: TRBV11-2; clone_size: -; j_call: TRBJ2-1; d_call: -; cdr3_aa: CASSLEGYNEQFF; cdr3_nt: TGTGCCAGCAGCTTGGAGGGTTACAATGAGCAGTTCTTC
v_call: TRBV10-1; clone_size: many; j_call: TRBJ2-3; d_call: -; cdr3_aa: CASSESGSYTDTQYF; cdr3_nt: TGCGCCAGCAGTGAGTCGGGATCTTACACAGATACGCAGTATTTT
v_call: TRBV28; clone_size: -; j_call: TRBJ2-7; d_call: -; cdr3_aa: CASSPQTGFRYEQYF; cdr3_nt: TGTGCCAGCAGTCCCCAAACAGGGTTCAGGTACGAGCAGTACTTC
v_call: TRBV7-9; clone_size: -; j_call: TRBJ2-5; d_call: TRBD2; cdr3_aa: CASSLGLAEETQYF; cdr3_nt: TGTGCCAGCAGCCTAGGACTAGCGGAAGAGACCCAGTACTTC
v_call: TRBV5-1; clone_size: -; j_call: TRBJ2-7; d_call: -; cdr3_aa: CASSITPGGATYEQYF; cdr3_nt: TGCGCCAGCAGCATCACCCCGGGCGGGGCGACCTACGAGCAGTACTTC
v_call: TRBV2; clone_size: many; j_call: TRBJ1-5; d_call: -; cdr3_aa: CASSAEGNQPQHF; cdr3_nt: TGTGCCAGCAGCGCGGAAGGCAATCAGCCCCAGCATTTT
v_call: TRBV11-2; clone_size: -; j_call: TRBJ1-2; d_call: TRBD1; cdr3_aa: CASSSTGFTAGYTF; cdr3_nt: TGTGCCAGCAGCTCGACAGGGTTTACCGCTGGCTACACCTTC
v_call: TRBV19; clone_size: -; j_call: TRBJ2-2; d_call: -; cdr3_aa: CASSPRLNRGARELFF; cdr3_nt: TGTGCCAGTAGTCCCAGACTTAACCGCGGCGCGCGGGAGCTGTTTTTT
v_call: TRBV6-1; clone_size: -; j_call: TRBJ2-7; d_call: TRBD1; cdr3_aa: CATRGTGVAEQYF; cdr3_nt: TGTGCCACCCGAGGGACAGGGGTGGCCGAGCAGTACTTC
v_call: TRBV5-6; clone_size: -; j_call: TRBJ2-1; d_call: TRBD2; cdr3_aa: CASSLLAGPYNEQFF; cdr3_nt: TGTGCCAGCAGCCTGCTAGCGGGTCCCTACAATGAGCAGTTCTTC
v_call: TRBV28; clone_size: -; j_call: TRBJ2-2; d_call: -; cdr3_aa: CAATRLVGAGELFF; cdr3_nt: TGTGCCGCGACGAGGCTAGTTGGAGCCGGGGAGCTGTTTTTT
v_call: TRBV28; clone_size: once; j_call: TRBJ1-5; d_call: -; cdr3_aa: CASSLGQGFERYQPQHF; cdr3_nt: TGTGCCAGCAGTCTAGGTCAGGGTTTCGAGCGGTATCAGCCCCAGCATTTT
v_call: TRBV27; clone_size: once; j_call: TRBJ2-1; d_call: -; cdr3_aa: CASSTDSYNEQFF; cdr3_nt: TGTGCCAGCAGTACCGACAGTTACAATGAGCAGTTCTTC
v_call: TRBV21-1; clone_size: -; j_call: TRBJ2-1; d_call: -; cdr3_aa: CATPQQGNEQFF; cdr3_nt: TGTGCCACCCCCCAACAGGGCAATGAGCAGTTCTTC
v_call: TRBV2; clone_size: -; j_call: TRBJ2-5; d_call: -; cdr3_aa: CASSLETQYF; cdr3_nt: TGTGCCAGCAGTTTAGAGACCCAGTACTTC
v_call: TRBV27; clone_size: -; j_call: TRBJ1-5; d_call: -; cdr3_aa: CASSFANRNQPQHF; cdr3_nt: TGTGCCAGCAGTTTTGCAAATCGCAATCAGCCCCAGCATTTT
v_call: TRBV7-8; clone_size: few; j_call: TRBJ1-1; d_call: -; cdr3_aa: CASTHDRQNTEAFF; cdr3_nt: TGTGCCAGCACCCACGACAGACAGAACACTGAAGCTTTCTTT
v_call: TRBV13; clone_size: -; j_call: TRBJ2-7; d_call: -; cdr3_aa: CASSPGSSYEQYF; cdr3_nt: TGTGCCAGCAGTCCCGGGAGCTCCTACGAGCAGTACTTC
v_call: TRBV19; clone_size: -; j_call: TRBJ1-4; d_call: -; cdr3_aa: CASSIADRLNEKLFF; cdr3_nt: TGTGCCAGTAGTATAGCTGACCGCTTGAATGAAAAACTGTTTTTT
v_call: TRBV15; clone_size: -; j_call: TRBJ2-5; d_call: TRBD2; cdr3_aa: CATSRTGGTLGTQYF; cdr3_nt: TGTGCCACCAGCAGGACGGGAGGAACCCTGGGGACCCAGTACTTC